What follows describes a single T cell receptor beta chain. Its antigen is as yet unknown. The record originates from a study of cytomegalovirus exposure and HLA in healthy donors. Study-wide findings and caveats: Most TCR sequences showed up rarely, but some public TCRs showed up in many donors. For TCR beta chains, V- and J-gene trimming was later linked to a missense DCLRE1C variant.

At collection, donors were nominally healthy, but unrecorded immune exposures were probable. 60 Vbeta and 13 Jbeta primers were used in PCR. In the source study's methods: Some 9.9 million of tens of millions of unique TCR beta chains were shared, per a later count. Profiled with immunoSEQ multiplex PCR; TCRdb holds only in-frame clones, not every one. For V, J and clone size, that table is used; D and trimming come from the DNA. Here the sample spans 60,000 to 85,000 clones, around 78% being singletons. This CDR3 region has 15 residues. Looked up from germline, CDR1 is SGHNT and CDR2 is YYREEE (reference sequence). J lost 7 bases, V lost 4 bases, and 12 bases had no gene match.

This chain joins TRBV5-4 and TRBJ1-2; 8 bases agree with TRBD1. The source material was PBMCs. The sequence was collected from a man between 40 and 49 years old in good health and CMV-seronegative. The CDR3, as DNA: TGTGCCAGCAGCCCGGACAGGGAGCCCCTCGGTGGCTACACCTTC. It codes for CASSPDREPLGGYTF.